The next 28 T cell receptor beta chains were all read from a single sample in a study of PD-1 blockade in classical Hodgkin lymphoma. Produced via immunoSEQ multiplex PCR; TCRdb's table is partial and in-frame only. The table has about 64,000 clones, 75% to 95% seen once. The time point: cycle 4 day 1 (C4D1), after less than seven weeks of nivolumab. Every one of the patients relapsed after autologous stem cell transplantation (brentuximab vedotin exposure was variable). The sample here was peripheral blood mononuclear cells (PBMCs), taken before the fourth cycle of nivolumab. These receptors all stem from a human donor with classical Hodgkin lymphoma.

The V and J genes are TRBV5-4 and TRBJ2-1; D is ambiguous. This CDR3 has 12 amino acids. Between the trimmed V and J ends, which lost 7 bases and 3 bases, there was a span of 8 bases. Per the germline V gene, CDR1 is SGHNT and CDR2 is YYREEE (reference sequence). The CDR3 DNA is TGTGCCAGCGGTCGCAGCTACAATGAGCAGTTCTTC. Protein product: CASGRSYNEQFF.

The CDR3 sequence: CASSPQGLNTEAFF. The CDR3 DNA sequence: TGTGCCAGCTCACCACAGGGACTGAACACTGAAGCTTTCTTT. The chain recombines TRBV18 with TRBJ1-1, with a weak D call TRBD1 (5 bases). V dropped 1 base and J dropped 0 bases, with 6 bases sitting between them. Germline V gene data show CDR1 as KGHSH and CDR2 as LQKENI. The CDR3 is 14 amino acids.

V gene TRBV27 combines with J gene TRBJ2-7; D might be TRBD1 or TRBD2, each matching 5 bases. The CDR3 has 12 residues. Germline V gene sequence: CDR1 MNHEY, CDR2 SMNVEV (reference sequence). V lost 6 bases and J 2 bases, leaving 8 bases between the germline ends. This CDR3 is CASSPGPYEQYF. CDR3 nucleotides: TGTGCCAGCAGCCCGGGACCCTACGAGCAGTACTTC.

This clone was detected only once. The rearrangement joins TRBV7-9 to TRBJ1-1; no definite D call. Germline lookup yields CDR1 SEHNR and CDR2 FQNEAQ (reference sequence). The ends were cut back, 7 bases at V and 5 bases at J, with 5 bases in the middle. The CDR3 sequence is 10 residues long. DNA of the CDR3: TGTGCCAGCACGGTGACTGAAGCTTTCTTT. It encodes CASTVTEAFF.

V gene TRBV4-1 combines with J gene TRBJ2-2, with 7 bases identical to TRBD2. This CDR3 spans 15 amino acids. Trimming cost V 8 bases and J 4 bases; bases outside gene matches: 10. CDR1 is MGHRA and CDR2 is YSYEKL in the germline V gene. DNA for the CDR3: TGCGCCAGCTTTGGGAGGAGGGAGGGCACCGGGGAGCTGTTTTTT. It specifies CASFGRREGTGELFF.

The V gene is TRBV6-5, the J gene TRBJ1-1; unclear D gene. V gave up 2 bases and J gave up 4 bases, with 11 bases separating them. Looked up from germline, CDR1 is MNHEY and CDR2 is SVGAGI. The CDR3 is 14 residues long. This CDR3 is CASSYGPAGTEAFF. DNA of the CDR3: TGTGCCAGCAGTTACGGTCCGGCGGGCACTGAAGCTTTCTTT.

This chain links TRBV5-1 with TRBJ2-3; D uncertain. Germline V gene data show CDR1 as SGHRS and CDR2 as YFSETQ. V shed 1 base and J shed 1 base, with 7 bases lying between them. This CDR3 has 14 residues. The CDR3: CASSLFPGTDTQYF. The CDR3 bases are TGCGCCAGCAGCTTGTTCCCGGGCACAGATACGCAGTATTTT.

The rearrangement joins TRBV10-3 to TRBJ1-4, with 10 bases lining up with TRBD1. The junction had 10 bases not matched to a gene; V was cut back by 0 bases and J by 3 bases. The CDR3 covers 19 residues. The germline V gene has CDR1 ENHRY and CDR2 SYGVKD. CDR3 sequence reads: CAISESRTGGVKANEKLFF. CDR3 sequence (DNA): TGTGCCATCAGTGAGTCTAGGACAGGGGGGGTAAAGGCTAATGAAAAACTGTTTTTT.

The chain has TRBV19 and TRBJ2-5; no clear D. Germline CDR1 and CDR2: LNHDA and SQIVND (reference sequence). Trimming removed 4 bases at V and 2 bases at J, with 20 bases between. CDR3 length: 17 residues. CDR3 DNA sequence: TGTGCCAGTAGTAGTCTGGTGGTGCTGGGAATACAAGAGACCCAGTACTTC. Translation: CASSSLVVLGIQETQYF.

The chain carries TRBV2 and TRBJ2-2; 7 bases are a match to TRBD1. Germline V gene sequence: CDR1 SNHLY, CDR2 FYNNEI. Trimming cost V 6 bases and J 5 bases; bases outside gene matches: 3. The CDR3 length is 13 residues. The CDR3 sequence: CASSLQGTGELFF. The DNA for the CDR3 is TGTGCCAGCAGCCTACAGGGGACCGGGGAGCTGTTTTTT.

The V gene is TRBV13, the J gene TRBJ2-2, with 9 positions matching TRBD1. Looked up from germline, CDR1 is PRHDT and CDR2 is FYEKMQ (reference sequence). This CDR3 has 16 residues. V was clipped by 5 bases and J by 1 base; unmatched bases: 5. As DNA, the CDR3 is TGTGCCAGCAGCAACGGGACAGGGCGGAACACCGGGGAGCTGTTTTTT. This encodes CASSNGTGRNTGELFF.

The V gene is TRBV5-8, the J gene TRBJ2-7, with a weak D call TRBD1 (6 bases). The CDR3 covers 13 residues. Germline V CDR1 and CDR2: SGHTS, YDEGEE. The germline V and J ends were trimmed by 0 bases and 3 bases, with 7 bases remaining between them. CDR3 loop: CASSLGGGYEQYF. Here the CDR3 DNA reads TGTGCCAGCAGCTTGGGAGGGGGCTACGAGCAGTACTTC.

The chain carries TRBV2 and TRBJ1-2; 8 nucleotides line up with TRBD1. Germline-derived CDR1 and CDR2 are SNHLY and FYNNEI. CDR3 length: 16 amino acids. The junction had 13 bases not matched to a gene; V was cut back by 7 bases and J by 3 bases. DNA for the CDR3: TGTGCCAGCACCGGGACAGGCGGAGGAGAGGACTATGGCTACACCTTC. Translation: CASTGTGGGEDYGYTF.

A word on this clone: The junction differs from germline at one of its ends, possibly a read error. In DNA, the CDR3 is TGCAGCGTGGCACCTCAAGAGAACGCTGAAGCTTTCTTT. This gives the protein CSVAPQENAEAFF. The V and J genes are TRBV29-1 and TRBJ1-1; D not certain. Germline lookup yields CDR1 SQVTM and CDR2 ANQGSEA. This CDR3 contains 13 residues.

The chain couples TRBV7-9 to TRBJ1-4; D remains ambiguous. V was cut by 1 base and J by 2 bases, with 8 bases left in between. Germline CDR1 and CDR2: SEHNR and FQNEAQ (reference sequence). The CDR3 extends over 15 amino acids. CDR3 DNA: TGTGCCAGCAGCTTAGGGACGTACACTAATGAAAAACTGTTTTTT. Protein product: CASSLGTYTNEKLFF.

This chain connects TRBV5-1 to TRBJ1-2; 10 nucleotides align to TRBD1. V gave up 5 bases and J gave up 5 bases; unmatched junction bases: 12. The CDR3 runs 16 residues. Looked up from germline, CDR1 is SGHRS and CDR2 is YFSETQ. CDR3 amino acids: CASRSTGGTIGYGYTF. CDR3 coding DNA: TGCGCCAGCAGATCGACAGGGGGCACAATCGGGTATGGCTACACCTTC.

The V call is TRBV7-2, the J call TRBJ1-5; no reliable D call. Per the germline V gene, CDR1 is SGHTA and CDR2 is FQGNSA. The ends were cut back, 1 base at V and 3 bases at J, with 4 bases in the middle. The CDR3 extends over 13 amino acids. The CDR3 nucleotides are TGTGCCAGCAGCTTAGATGTCAATCAGCCCCAGCATTTT. Translation: CASSLDVNQPQHF.

The chain recombines TRBV7-9 with TRBJ2-1, with 7 bases matching TRBD1. This CDR3 is 16 amino acids long. J was trimmed by 8 bases and V by 8 bases; bases with no gene match: 18. Germline V gives CDR1 SEHNR, CDR2 FQNEAQ (reference sequence). CDR3 DNA: TGTGCCAGCCGACCCCTTACGGGACAGCGGTGGTATGAGCAGTTCTTC. Translation: CASRPLTGQRWYEQFF.

This clone was counted a few times. The chain has TRBV7-9 and TRBJ1-1; D is undetermined. Looked up from germline, CDR1 is SEHNR and CDR2 is FQNEAQ (reference sequence). The CDR3 runs to 13 residues. Trimming took off 6 bases at V and 1 base at J, with 9 bases between the two ends. CDR3 coding DNA: TGTGCCAGCAGAGACTTGGGGAACACTGAAGCTTTCTTT. Translation gives CASRDLGNTEAFF.

The chain joins TRBV5-1 to TRBJ2-1, with D uncertain. This CDR3 has 12 amino acids. Germline values: CDR1 SGHRS, CDR2 YFSETQ. V lost 0 bases and J 13 bases, leaving 11 bases between the germline ends. The CDR3 spells CASSLDLGHQFF. CDR3 in DNA: TGCGCCAGCAGCTTGGATCTAGGCCACCAGTTCTTC.

The V gene is TRBV23-1, the J gene TRBJ1-1; 7 bases agree with TRBD1. TRBV23-1 is classed as an ORF, of uncertain function. The length of the CDR3 is 23 residues. Trimming took 0 bases from V and 1 from J; bases not matched to a gene: 26. CDR3 nucleotides: TGCGCCAGCAGTCAATCTCTTAATGGACAAGAGGAACAGGGGCAGGAATGGAACACTGAAGCTTTCTTT. Its protein product is CASSQSLNGQEEQGQEWNTEAFF.

J is TRBJ2-5 and V is TRBV20-1; D is possibly TRBD2 (5 bases). V lost 7 bases to trimming and J lost 5 bases, with 11 bases between them. Per the germline V gene, CDR1 is DFQATT and CDR2 is SNEGSKA (reference sequence). The CDR3 runs to 11 residues. CDR3 in DNA: TGCAGTGGAGGTCGGGGTGAGACCCAGTACTTC. Amino acids: CSGGRGETQYF.

The gene calls are TRBV7-9 and TRBJ2-2; D possibly uses TRBD1 or TRBD2 (5 bases each). Trimming removed 6 bases from V and 8 bases from J, with 25 bases in between. This CDR3 contains 17 residues. Germline-derived CDR1 and CDR2 are SEHNR and FQNEAQ (reference sequence). CDR3 protein: CASRSGPGGTVRGELFF. Here the CDR3 DNA reads TGTGCCAGCAGGTCGGGTCCCGGTGGGACCGTTCGGGGGGAGCTGTTTTTT.

The chain is built from TRBV9 and TRBJ1-3; D is ambiguous. Trimming pared 0 bases from V and 7 bases from J, leaving 14 bases between. Germline CDR1 and CDR2: SGDLS and YYNGEE. This CDR3 has 15 amino acids. The CDR3 is CASSVESQGGNTIYF. In nucleotides, the CDR3 is TGTGCCAGCAGCGTAGAGAGTCAAGGAGGGAACACCATATATTTT.

This chain links TRBV19 with TRBJ1-2; a possible D gene is TRBD1 (5 bases). Germline V gene sequence: CDR1 LNHDA, CDR2 SQIVND (reference sequence). CDR3 length: 14 amino acids. Trimming pared 3 bases from V and 4 bases from J, leaving 12 bases between. CDR3 loop: CASSMGLAPYGYTF. In DNA, the CDR3 is TGTGCCAGTAGTATGGGGCTAGCCCCCTATGGCTACACCTTC.

The chain joins TRBV6-1 to TRBJ1-2; the D gene is possibly TRBD1 (6 bases). Germline lookup yields CDR1 MNHNS and CDR2 SASEGT. Deletions cut 8 bases from V and 4 bases from J, with 20 bases between. The CDR3 sequence is 15 residues long. CDR3 protein: CASGLDAGDSYGYTF. The DNA for the CDR3 is TGTGCCAGCGGGCTCGATGCAGGGGATAGCTATGGCTACACCTTC.

The chain recombines TRBV6-5 with TRBJ1-1, with TRBD1 as a possible D gene (5 bases). Germline V lookup: CDR1 MNHEY, CDR2 SVGAGI. With 0 bases removed from V and 0 bases from J, the gap between germline ends came to 11 bases. The CDR3 is made up of 16 amino acids. CDR3 coding DNA: TGTGCCAGCAGTTACTCGAGATGGGGGATGAACACTGAAGCTTTCTTT. It specifies CASSYSRWGMNTEAFF.

The chain carries TRBV7-9 and TRBJ2-5; 16 bases align to TRBD2. From germline, CDR1 is SEHNR and CDR2 FQNEAQ (reference sequence). The CDR3 is 19 residues long. V was clipped by 5 bases and J by 2 bases; unmatched bases: 11. CDR3 coding DNA: TGTGCCAGCAGCCCAGGGAAGGGACTAGCGGGGGGGCTACAAGAGACCCAGTACTTC. Its protein product is CASSPGKGLAGGLQETQYF.